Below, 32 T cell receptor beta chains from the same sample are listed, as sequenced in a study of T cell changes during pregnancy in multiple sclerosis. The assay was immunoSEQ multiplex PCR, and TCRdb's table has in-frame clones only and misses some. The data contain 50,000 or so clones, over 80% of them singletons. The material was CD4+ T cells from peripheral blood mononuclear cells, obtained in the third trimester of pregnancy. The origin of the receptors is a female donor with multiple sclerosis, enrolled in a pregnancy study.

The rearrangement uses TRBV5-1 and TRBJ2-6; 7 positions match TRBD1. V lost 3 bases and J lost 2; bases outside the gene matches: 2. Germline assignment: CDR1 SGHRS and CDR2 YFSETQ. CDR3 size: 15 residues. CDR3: CASSSQGTGANVLTF. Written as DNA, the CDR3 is TGCGCCAGCAGCTCACAGGGGACTGGGGCCAACGTCCTGACTTTC. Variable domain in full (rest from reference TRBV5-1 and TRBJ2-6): KAGVTQTPRYLIKTRGQQVTLSCSPISGHRSVSWYQQTPGQGLQFLFEYFSETQRNKGNFPGRFSGRQFSNSRSEMNVSTLELGDSALYLCASSSQGTGANVLTFGAGSRLTVL.

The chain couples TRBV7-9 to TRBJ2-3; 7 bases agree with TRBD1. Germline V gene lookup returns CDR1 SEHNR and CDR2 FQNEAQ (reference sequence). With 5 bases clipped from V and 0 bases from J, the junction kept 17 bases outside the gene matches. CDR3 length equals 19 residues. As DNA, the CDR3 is TGTGCCAGCAGCCCACCGACAGGGTTTCTACTCGCTAGCACAGATACGCAGTATTTT. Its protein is CASSPPTGFLLASTDTQYF.

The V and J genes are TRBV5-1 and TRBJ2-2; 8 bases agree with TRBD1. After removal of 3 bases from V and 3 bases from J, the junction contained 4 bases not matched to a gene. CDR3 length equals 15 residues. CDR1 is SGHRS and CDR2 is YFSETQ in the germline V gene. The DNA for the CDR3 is TGCGCCAGCAGCTCGACAGGGGAGGACACCGGGGAGCTGTTTTTT. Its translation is CASSSTGEDTGELFF.

CDR3 amino acids: CASGTSGGYTDTQYF. The CDR3 DNA reads as TGTGCTAGTGGAACTAGCGGGGGATACACAGATACGCAGTATTTT. This rearrangement joins TRBV12-5 to TRBJ2-3; 11 positions agree with TRBD2. This CDR3 contains 15 residues. The J segment lost 2 bases and the V segment lost 6 bases, leaving 4 bases of the junction unmatched. The germline CDR1 and CDR2 sequences are LGHNT and FRNRAP.

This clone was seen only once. The CDR3 sequence: CASVLLAGGPSSYNEQFF. The CDR3 DNA follows: TGCGCCAGCGTATTACTAGCGGGGGGGCCAAGCTCCTACAATGAGCAGTTCTTC. The rearrangement uses TRBV5-1 and TRBJ2-1, with 13 bases that match TRBD2. Germline V lookup: CDR1 SGHRS, CDR2 YFSETQ. The V gene end was trimmed by 7 bases and the J gene end by 0 bases; junction bases not matched to a gene: 10. The CDR3 is made up of 18 amino acids.

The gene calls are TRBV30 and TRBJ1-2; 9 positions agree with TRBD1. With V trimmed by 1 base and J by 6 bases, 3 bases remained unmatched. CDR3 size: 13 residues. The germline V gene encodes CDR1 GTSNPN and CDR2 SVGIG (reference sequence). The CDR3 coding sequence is TGTGCCTGGAGTGGGGACAGGGAGAATGGCTACACCTTC. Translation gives CAWSGDRENGYTF.

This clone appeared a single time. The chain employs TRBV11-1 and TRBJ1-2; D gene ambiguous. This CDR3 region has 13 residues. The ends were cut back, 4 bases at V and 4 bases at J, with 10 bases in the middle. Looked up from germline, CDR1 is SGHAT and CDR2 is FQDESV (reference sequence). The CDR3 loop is CASSSSRSYGYTF. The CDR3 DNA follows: TGTGCCAGCAGCTCTTCTCGGAGCTATGGCTACACCTTC. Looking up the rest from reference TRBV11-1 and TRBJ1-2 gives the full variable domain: EAEVAQSPRYKITEKSQAVAFWCDPISGHATLYWYRQILGQGPELLVQFQDESVVDDSQLPKDRFSAERLKGVDSTLKIQPAELGDSAMYLCASSSSRSYGYTFGSGTRLTVV.

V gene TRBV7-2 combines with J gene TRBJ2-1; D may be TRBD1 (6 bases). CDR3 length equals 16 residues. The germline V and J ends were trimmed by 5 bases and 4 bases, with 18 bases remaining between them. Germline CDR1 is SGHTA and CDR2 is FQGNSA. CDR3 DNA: TGTGCCAGCAGCCTGATCTTGGGGGCCCAGTACAATGAGCAGTTCTTC. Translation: CASSLILGAQYNEQFF.

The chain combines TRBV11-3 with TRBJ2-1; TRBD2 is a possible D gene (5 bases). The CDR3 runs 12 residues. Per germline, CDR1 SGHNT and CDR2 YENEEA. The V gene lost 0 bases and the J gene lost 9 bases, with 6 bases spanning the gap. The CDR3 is CASSLEEGEQFF. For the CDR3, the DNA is TGTGCCAGCAGCTTAGAAGAGGGTGAGCAGTTCTTC.

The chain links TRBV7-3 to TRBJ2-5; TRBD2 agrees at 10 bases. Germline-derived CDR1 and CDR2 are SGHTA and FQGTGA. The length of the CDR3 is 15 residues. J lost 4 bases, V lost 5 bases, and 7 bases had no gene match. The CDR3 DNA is TGTGCCAGCAGCCCAAGCGGGGGGGCCGGAGAGACCCAGTACTTC. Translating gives CASSPSGGAGETQYF. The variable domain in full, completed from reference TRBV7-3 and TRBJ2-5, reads GAGVSQTPSNKVTEKGKYVELRCDPISGHTALYWYRQSLGQGPEFLIYFQGTGAADDSGLPNDRFFAVRPEGSVSTLKIQRTERGDSAVYLCASSPSGGAGETQYFGPGTRLLVL.

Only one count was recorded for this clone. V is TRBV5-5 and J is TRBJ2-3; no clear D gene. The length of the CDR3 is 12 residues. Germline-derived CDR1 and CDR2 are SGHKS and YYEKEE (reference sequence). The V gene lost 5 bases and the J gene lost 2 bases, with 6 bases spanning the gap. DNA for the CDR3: TGTGCCAGCAGTTATTCCACAGATACGCAGTATTTT. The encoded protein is CASSYSTDTQYF.

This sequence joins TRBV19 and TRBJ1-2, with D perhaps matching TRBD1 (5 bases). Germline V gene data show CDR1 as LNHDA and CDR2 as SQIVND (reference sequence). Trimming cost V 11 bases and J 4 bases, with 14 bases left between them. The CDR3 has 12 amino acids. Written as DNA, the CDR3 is TGTGCCTCCTTGGGGGGACCCTATGGCTACACCTTC. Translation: CASLGGPYGYTF.

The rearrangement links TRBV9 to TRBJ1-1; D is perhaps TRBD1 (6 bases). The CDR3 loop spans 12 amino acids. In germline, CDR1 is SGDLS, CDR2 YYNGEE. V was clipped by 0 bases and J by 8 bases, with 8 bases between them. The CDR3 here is CASSVGTGEAFF. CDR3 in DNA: TGTGCCAGCAGCGTAGGAACAGGGGAAGCTTTCTTT.

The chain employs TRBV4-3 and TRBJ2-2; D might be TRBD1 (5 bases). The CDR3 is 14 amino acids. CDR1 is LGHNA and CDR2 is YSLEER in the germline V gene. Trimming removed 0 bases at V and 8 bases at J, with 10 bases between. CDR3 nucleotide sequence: TGCGCCAGCAGCCAAGATGGGGCTCCGGGGGAGCTGTTTTTT. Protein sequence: CASSQDGAPGELFF.

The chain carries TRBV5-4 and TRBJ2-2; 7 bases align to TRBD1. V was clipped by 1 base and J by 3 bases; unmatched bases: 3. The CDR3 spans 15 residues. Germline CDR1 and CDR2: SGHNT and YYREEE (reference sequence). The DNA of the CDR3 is TGTGCCAGCAGCTTGACAGGGGCGTACACCGGGGAGCTGTTTTTT. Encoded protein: CASSLTGAYTGELFF.

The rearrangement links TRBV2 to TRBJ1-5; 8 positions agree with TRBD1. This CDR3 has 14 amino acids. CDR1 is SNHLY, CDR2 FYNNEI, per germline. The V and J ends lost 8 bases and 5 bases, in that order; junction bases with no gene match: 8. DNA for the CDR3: TGTGCCAGCGGCAGACAGGGGATGCATCAGCCCCAGCATTTT. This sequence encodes CASGRQGMHQPQHF.

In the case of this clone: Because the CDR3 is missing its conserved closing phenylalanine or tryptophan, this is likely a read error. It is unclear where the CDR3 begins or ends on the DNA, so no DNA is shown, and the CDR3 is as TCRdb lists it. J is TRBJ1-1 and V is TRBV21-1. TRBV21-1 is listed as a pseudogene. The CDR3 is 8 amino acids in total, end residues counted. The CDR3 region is CASSSLSV.

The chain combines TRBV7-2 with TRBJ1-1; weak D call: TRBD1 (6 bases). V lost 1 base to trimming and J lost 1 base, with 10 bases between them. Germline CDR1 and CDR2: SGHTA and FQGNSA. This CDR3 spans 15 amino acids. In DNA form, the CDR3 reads TGTGCCAGCAGCTTAGAAGGCAGGGGGAACACTGAAGCTTTCTTT. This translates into CASSLEGRGNTEAFF.

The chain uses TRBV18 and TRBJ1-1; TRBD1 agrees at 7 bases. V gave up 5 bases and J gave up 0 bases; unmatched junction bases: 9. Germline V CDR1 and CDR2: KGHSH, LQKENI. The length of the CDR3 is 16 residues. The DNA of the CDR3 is TGTGCCAGCTCAAGGACAGGCCACCTCATGAACACTGAAGCTTTCTTT. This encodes CASSRTGHLMNTEAFF. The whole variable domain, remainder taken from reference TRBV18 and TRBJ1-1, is NAGVMQNPRHLVRRRGQEARLRCSPMKGHSHVYWYRQLPEEGLKFMVYLQKENIIDESGMPKERFSAEFPKEGPSILRIQQVVRGDSAAYFCASSRTGHLMNTEAFFGQGTRLTVV.

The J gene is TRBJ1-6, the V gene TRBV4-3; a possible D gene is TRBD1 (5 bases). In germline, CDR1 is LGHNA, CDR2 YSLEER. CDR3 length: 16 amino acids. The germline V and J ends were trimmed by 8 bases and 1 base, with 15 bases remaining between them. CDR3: CASGAGGYSYNSPLHF. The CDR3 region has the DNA TGCGCCAGCGGAGCGGGGGGTTATTCCTATAATTCACCCCTCCACTTT.

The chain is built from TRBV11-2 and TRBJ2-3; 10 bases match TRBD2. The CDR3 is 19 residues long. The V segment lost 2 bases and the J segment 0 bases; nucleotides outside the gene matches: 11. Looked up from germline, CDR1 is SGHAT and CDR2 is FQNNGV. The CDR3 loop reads CASSLRLAGELSSTDTQYF. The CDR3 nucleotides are TGTGCCAGCAGCTTAAGGCTAGCGGGGGAATTGTCTAGCACAGATACGCAGTATTTT.

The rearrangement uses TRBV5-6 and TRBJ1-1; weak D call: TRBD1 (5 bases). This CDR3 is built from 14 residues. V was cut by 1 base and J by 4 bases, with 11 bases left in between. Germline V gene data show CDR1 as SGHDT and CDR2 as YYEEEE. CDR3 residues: CASSLYNRFTEAFF. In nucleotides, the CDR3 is TGTGCCAGCAGCTTGTATAACAGGTTCACTGAAGCTTTCTTT.

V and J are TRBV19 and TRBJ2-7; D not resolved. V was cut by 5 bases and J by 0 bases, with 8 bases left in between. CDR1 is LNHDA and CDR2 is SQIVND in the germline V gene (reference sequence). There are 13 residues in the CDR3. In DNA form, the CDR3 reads TGTGCCAGTAGTCTTGCGCTCTCCTACGAGCAGTACTTC. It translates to CASSLALSYEQYF. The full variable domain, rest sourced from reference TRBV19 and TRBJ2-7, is DGGITQSPKYLFRKEGQNVTLSCEQNLNHDAMYWYRQDPGQGLRLIYYSQIVNDFQKGDIAEGYSVSREKKESFPLTVTSAQKNPTAFYLCASSLALSYEQYFGPGTRLTVT.

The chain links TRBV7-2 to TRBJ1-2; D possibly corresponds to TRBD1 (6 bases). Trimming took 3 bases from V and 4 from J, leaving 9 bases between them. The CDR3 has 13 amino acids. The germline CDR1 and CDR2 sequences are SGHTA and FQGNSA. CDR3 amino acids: CASSFTGSYGYTF. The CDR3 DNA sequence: TGTGCCAGCAGCTTTACAGGGTCCTATGGCTACACCTTC.

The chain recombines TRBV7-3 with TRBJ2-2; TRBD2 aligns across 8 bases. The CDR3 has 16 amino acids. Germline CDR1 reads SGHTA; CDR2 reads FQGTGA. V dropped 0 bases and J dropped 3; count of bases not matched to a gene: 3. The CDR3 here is CASSLTGLAYTGELFF. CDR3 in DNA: TGTGCCAGCAGCTTAACTGGACTAGCATACACCGGGGAGCTGTTTTTT.

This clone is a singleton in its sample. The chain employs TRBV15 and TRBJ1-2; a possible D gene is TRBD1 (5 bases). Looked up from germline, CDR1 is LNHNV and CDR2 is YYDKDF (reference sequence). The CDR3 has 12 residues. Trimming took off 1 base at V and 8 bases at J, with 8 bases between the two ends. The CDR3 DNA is TGTGCCACCAGCAGAGCCGACAGAGGCTACACCTTC. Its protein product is CATSRADRGYTF.

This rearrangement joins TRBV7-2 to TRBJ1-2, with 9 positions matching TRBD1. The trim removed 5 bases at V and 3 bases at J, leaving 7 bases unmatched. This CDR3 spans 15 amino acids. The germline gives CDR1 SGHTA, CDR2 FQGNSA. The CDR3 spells CASSPGQGTYYGYTF. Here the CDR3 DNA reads TGTGCCAGCAGCCCCGGACAGGGGACCTACTATGGCTACACCTTC.

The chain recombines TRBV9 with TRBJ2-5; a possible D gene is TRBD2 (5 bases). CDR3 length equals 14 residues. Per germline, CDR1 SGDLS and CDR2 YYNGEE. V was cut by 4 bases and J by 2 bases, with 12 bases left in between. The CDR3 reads CASSPKRSQETQYF. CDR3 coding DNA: TGTGCCAGCAGCCCTAAGCGGTCACAAGAGACCCAGTACTTC.

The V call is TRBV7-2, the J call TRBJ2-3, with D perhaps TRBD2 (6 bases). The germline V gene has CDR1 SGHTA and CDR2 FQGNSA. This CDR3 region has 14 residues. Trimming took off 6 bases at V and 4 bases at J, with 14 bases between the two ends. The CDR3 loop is CASSHGGTADTQYF. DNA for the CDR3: TGTGCCAGCAGTCACGGCGGGACTGCAGATACGCAGTATTTT. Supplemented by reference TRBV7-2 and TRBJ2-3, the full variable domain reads GAGVSQSPSNKVTEKGKDVELRCDPISGHTALYWYRQSLGQGLEFLIYFQGNSAPDKSGLPSDRFSAERTGGSVSTLTIQRTQQEDSAVYLCASSHGGTADTQYFGPGTRLTVL.

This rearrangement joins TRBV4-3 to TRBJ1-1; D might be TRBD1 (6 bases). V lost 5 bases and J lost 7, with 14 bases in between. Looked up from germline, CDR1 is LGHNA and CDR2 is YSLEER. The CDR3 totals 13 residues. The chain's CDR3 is CASSTPGQFEAFF. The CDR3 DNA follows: TGCGCCAGCAGCACTCCCGGACAGTTTGAAGCTTTCTTT.

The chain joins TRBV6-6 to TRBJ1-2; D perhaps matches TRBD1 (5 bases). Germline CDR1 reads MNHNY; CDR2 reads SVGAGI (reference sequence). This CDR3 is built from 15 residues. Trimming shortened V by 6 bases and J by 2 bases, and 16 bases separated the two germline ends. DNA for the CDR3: TGTGCCAGCAGCCTGGGCGGGGGAAACAACTATGGCTACACCTTC. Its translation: CASSLGGGNNYGYTF.

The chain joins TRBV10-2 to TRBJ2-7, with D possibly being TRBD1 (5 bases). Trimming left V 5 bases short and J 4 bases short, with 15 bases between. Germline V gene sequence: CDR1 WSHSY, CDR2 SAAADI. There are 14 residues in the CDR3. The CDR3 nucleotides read TGCGCCAGCAGTTCCCAGGGCGGTAGGTACGAGCAGTACTTC. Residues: CASSSQGGRYEQYF.